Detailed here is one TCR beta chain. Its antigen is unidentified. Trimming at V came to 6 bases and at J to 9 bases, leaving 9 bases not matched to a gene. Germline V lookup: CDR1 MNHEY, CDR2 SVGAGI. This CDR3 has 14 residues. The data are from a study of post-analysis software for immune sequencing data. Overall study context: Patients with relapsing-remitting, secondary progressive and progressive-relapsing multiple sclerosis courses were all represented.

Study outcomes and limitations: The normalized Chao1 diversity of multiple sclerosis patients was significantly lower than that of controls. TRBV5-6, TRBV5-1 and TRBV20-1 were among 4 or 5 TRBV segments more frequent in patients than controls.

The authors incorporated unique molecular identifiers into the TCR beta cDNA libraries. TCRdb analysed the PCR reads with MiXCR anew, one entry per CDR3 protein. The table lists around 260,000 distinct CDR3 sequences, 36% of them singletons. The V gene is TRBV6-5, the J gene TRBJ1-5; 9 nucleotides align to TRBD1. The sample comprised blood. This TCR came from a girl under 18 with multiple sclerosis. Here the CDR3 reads CASRAGTGIMPQHF. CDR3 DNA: TGTGCCAGCAGGGCCGGGACAGGGATTATGCCCCAGCATTTT.